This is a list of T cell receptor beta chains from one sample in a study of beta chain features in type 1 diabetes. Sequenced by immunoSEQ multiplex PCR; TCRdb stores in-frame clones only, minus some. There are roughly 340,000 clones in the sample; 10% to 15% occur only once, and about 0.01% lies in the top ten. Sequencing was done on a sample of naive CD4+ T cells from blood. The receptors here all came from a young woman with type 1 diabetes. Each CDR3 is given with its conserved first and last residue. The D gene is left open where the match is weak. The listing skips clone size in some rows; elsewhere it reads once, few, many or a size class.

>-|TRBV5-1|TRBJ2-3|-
CASSLGQQADTQYF
TGCGCCAGCAGCTTAGGACAGCAAGCAGATACGCAGTATTTT
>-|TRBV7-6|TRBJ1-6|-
CASSLVGAESPLHF
TGTGCCAGCAGCTTAGTGGGGGCCGAATCACCCCTCCACTTT
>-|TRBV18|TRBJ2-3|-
CASSHAEGNTDTQYF
TGTGCCAGCTCGCACGCTGAGGGCAACACAGATACGCAGTATTTT
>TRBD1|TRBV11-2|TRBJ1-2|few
CASTLPGGRGYTF
TGTGCCAGCACCCTCCCAGGGGGCAGAGGCTACACCTTC
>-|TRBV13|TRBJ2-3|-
CASSLEGWGGTDTQYF
TGTGCCAGCAGCTTAGAGGGCTGGGGAGGAACAGATACGCAGTATTTT
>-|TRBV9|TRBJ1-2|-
CASSVVGSYTF
TGTGCCAGCAGCGTAGTCGGGAGCTACACCTTC
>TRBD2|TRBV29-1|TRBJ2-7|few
CSAIAGGPYEQYF
TGCAGCGCAATAGCGGGAGGGCCCTACGAGCAGTACTTC
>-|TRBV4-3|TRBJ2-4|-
CASSQGPGNIQYF
TGCGCCAGCAGCCAAGGTCCCGGGAACATTCAGTACTTC
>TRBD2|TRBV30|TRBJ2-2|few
CAWSVLAGRYGELFF
TGTGCCTGGAGTGTTCTAGCGGGAAGGTACGGGGAGCTGTTTTTT
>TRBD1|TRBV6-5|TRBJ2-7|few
CASSYTGTGDYEQYF
TGTGCCAGCAGTTACACCGGGACAGGAGACTACGAGCAGTACTTC
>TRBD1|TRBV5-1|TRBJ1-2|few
CASSVGPGQGNGYTF
TGCGCCAGCAGCGTGGGGCCGGGACAGGGGAATGGCTACACCTTC
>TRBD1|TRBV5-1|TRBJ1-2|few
CASSLSAGGLNGYTF
TGCGCCAGCAGCTTGTCGGCAGGGGGTTTGAATGGCTACACCTTC
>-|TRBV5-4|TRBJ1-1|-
CASSLGLNTEAFF
TGTGCCAGCAGCTTGGGGCTGAACACTGAAGCTTTCTTT
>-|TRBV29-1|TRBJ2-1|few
CSVAGYNEQFF
TGCAGCGTTGCCGGTTACAATGAGCAGTTCTTC
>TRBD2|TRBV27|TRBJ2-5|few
CASGRLAGVETQYF
TGTGCCAGCGGAAGACTAGCGGGAGTGGAGACCCAGTACTTC
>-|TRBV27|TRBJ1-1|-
CASSFGGHEMNTEAFF
TGTGCCAGCAGTTTTGGCGGACACGAAATGAACACTGAAGCTTTCTTT
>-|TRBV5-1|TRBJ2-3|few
CASSLAGRTDTQYF
TGCGCCAGCAGCTTGGCGGGTCGCACAGATACGCAGTATTTT
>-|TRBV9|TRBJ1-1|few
CASSPSPGLDAFF
TGTGCCAGCAGCCCCTCTCCAGGGCTCGACGCTTTCTTT
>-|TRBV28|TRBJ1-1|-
CASSFSWNTEAFF
TGTGCCAGCAGTTTTTCATGGAACACTGAAGCTTTCTTT
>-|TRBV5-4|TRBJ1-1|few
CASSSSTEAFF
TGTGCCAGCTCCTCCTCCACTGAAGCTTTCTTT
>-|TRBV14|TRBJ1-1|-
CASSQQWTEAFF
TGTGCCAGCAGCCAGCAGTGGACTGAAGCTTTCTTT
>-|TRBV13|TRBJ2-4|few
CASSQRLEENIQYF
TGTGCCAGCAGCCAACGACTAGAGGAAAACATTCAGTACTTC
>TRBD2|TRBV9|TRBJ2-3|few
CASSESGGAKNTQYF
TGTGCCAGCAGCGAAAGCGGGGGGGCCAAGAATACGCAGTATTTT
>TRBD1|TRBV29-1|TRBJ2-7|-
CSVVLSRGMHEQYF
TGCAGCGTTGTTTTATCCAGGGGGATGCACGAGCAGTACTTC
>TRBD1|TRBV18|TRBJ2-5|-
CASSRNSPGQGKETQYF
TGTGCCAGCTCACGAAACTCGCCGGGACAGGGAAAAGAGACCCAGTACTTC
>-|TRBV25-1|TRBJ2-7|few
CASSPASVYEQYF
TGTGCCAGCAGTCCAGCTAGCGTCTACGAGCAGTACTTC
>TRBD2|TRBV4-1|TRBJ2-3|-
CASSPALAGDTQYF
TGCGCCAGCAGCCCAGCGCTAGCGGGAGATACGCAGTATTTT
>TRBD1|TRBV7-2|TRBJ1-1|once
CASSLDRVRAFF
TGTGCCAGCAGTCTTGACAGGGTTAGAGCTTTCTTT
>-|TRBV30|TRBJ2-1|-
CAWSRSEQFF
TGTGCCTGGAGTCGGAGTGAGCAGTTCTTC